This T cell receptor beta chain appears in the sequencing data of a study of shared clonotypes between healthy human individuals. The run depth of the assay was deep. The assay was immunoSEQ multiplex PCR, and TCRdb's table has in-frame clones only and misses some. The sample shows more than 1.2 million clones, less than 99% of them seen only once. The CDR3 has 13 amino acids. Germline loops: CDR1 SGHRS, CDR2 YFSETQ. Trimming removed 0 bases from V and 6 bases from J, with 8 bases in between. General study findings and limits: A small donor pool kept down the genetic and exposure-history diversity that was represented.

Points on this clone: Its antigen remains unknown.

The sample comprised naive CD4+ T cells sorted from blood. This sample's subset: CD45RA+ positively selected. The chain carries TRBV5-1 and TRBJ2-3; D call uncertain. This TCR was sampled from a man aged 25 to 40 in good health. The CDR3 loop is CASSLGSSDTQYF. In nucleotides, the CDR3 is TGCGCCAGCAGCTTGGGATCCTCGGATACGCAGTATTTT.